This record covers a single T cell receptor beta chain. The repertoire was sequenced with immunoSEQ multiplex PCR; TCRdb's copy has only in-frame clones and lacks some. The sample yields around 730,000 clones, approximately 85% seen once. This sample is drawn from a study of shared T cell receptors in the human thymus. The CDR3 has 16 amino acids. Germline V lookup: CDR1 MNHEY, CDR2 SMNVEV (reference sequence). Trimming removed 6 bases from V and 4 bases from J; junction bases left unmatched: 14. The same data also contributed to another study, on human thymus T cells. That publication notes: Corrective heart surgery yielded the resections from which the thymus tissue came. The authors found apparently biased V and J gene usage in thymic and blood repertoires.

The TCR sequence derives from a girl less than two years old with a congenital heart defect. This chain uses TRBV27 with TRBJ1-2, with TRBD1 matching over 7 bases. Sequencing was carried out using thymocytes. CDR3: CASRQGRSPGGYGYTF. The CDR3 bases are TGTGCCAGCAGACAGGGGAGATCCCCCGGCGGCTATGGCTACACCTTC.